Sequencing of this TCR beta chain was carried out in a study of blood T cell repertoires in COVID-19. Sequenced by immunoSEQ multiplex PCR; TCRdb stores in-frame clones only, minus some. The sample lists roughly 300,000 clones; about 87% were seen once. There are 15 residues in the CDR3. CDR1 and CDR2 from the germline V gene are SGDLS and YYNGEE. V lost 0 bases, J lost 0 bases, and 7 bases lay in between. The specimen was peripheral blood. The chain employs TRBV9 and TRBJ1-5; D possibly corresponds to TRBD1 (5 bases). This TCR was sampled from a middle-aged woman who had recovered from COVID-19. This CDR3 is CASSVEGVSNQPQHF. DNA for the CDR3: TGTGCCAGCAGCGTAGAAGGGGTTAGCAATCAGCCCCAGCATTTT.